This TCR beta chain stems from a study of T cell clones after liver transplantation. Study conclusions and caveats: Post-transplant time points were not standardized, so conclusions are preliminary.

Clones were read by immunoSEQ multiplex PCR, and TCRdb kept only the in-frame ones, dropping some. This sample carries fewer than 65,000 clones, over 60% of them seen once, and the ten largest clones take approximately 10%. The V and J ends lost 4 bases and 1 base, in that order; junction bases with no gene match: 1. Germline V gene sequence: CDR1 SGHTA, CDR2 FQGTGA. There are 14 residues in the CDR3. Worth noting for this clone: Antigen unknown. This CDR3 is also generated by other DNA sequences in the sample.

J is TRBJ2-3 and V is TRBV7-3; the match to TRBD1 covers 8 bases. The sequence was obtained from a human patient who received a liver transplant. Among the T cells, some may be from the graft donor. The specimen comprised CD4+ T cells from blood, sampled at the 22-month timepoint. The CDR3 sequence: CASSSGQGTDTQYF. CDR3 nucleotides: TGTGCCAGCAGCTCGGGACAGGGCACAGATACGCAGTATTTT.